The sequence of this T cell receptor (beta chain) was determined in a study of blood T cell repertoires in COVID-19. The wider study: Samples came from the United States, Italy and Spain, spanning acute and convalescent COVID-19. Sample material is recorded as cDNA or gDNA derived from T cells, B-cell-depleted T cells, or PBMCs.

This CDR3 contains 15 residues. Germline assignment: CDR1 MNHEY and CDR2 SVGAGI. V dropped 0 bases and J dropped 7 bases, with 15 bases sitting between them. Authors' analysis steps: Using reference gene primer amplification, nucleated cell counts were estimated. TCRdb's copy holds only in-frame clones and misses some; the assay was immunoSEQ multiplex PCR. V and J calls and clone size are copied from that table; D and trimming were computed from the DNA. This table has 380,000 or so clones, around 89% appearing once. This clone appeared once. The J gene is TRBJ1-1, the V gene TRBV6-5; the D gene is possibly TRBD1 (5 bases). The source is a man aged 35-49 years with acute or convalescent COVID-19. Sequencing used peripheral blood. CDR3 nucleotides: TGTGCCAGCAGTTACTCGACAGCCAATTCACTTGAAGCTTTCTTT. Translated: CASSYSTANSLEAFF.